Listed below are T cell receptor beta chains from one sample, sequenced in a study of cytomegalovirus exposure and HLA in healthy donors. Produced via immunoSEQ multiplex PCR; TCRdb's table is partial and in-frame only. The repertoire consists of some 170,000 clones, with under 85% occurring once and the leading ten covering 1.6%. The specimen was PBMCs. Source of these receptors: a woman in her twenties or thirties in good health and CMV-seronegative. Both conserved end residues are part of each CDR3. A D gene is named only where the DNA matches it firmly. The size entry is marked missing in some rows and otherwise reads once, few, many or a size class.

NA | TRBJ1-2 | few | TRBV6-6 | CASSYGEREYGYTF | TGTGCCAGCAGTTACGGGGAGAGGGAGTATGGCTACACCTTC
TRBD1 | TRBJ1-2 | NA | TRBV15 | CATSRGRDRAFGYTF | TGTGCCACCAGCAGAGGTCGGGACAGGGCTTTTGGCTACACCTTC
TRBD1 | TRBJ1-5 | NA | TRBV7-2 | CASSRTGTGVNQPQHF | TGTGCCAGCAGCCGAACCGGGACAGGAGTCAATCAGCCCCAGCATTTT
NA | TRBJ2-7 | once | TRBV7-6 | CASSFSPGSVYEQYF | TGTGCCAGCAGCTTTAGCCCAGGGTCCGTCTACGAGCAGTACTTC
NA | TRBJ1-2 | NA | TRBV2 | CASGIRESTYGYTF | TGTGCCAGCGGGATTCGGGAGTCTACATATGGCTACACCTTC
NA | TRBJ2-3 | NA | TRBV5-6 | CASSLGPLGSTDTQYF | TGTGCCAGCAGCTTGGGCCCACTAGGGAGCACAGATACGCAGTATTTT
TRBD1 | TRBJ1-1 | NA | TRBV19 | CASSTGQGNTEAFF | TGTGCCAGTAGTACGGGACAGGGGAACACTGAAGCTTTCTTT
TRBD2 | TRBJ2-1 | NA | TRBV4-1 | CASSQVAPPGLAAYNEQFF | TGCGCCAGCAGCCAAGTGGCCCCCCCCGGACTAGCGGCCTACAATGAGCAGTTCTTC
TRBD1 | TRBJ1-5 | NA | TRBV27 | CASSPNRGYSNQPQHF | TGTGCCAGCAGTCCAAACAGGGGGTATAGCAATCAGCCCCAGCATTTT
TRBD1 | TRBJ2-7 | few | TRBV6-5 | CASSYSKTGGYEQYF | TGTGCCAGCAGTTACTCTAAAACAGGGGGCTACGAGCAGTACTTC
NA | TRBJ1-4 | NA | TRBV19 | CASTGGDTNEKLFF | TGTGCCAGTACTGGCGGGGACACTAATGAAAAACTGTTTTTT
NA | TRBJ1-1 | NA | TRBV28 | CASPAGPRDTEAFF | TGTGCCAGCCCCGCGGGGCCTAGGGACACTGAAGCTTTCTTT
TRBD2 | TRBJ2-3 | few | TRBV28 | CASSLWTSGGNTDTQYF | TGTGCCAGCAGTCTTTGGACTAGCGGGGGAAACACAGATACGCAGTATTTT
NA | TRBJ1-1 | few | TRBV29-1 | CSVERTAGTTEAFF | TGCAGCGTTGAAAGGACGGCGGGGACCACTGAAGCTTTCTTT
NA | TRBJ2-2 | few | TRBV4-1 | CASSPKLPGELFF | TGCGCCAGCAGCCCTAAACTGCCCGGGGAGCTGTTTTTT
NA | TRBJ1-1 | NA | TRBV5-1 | CASSSGQPVNTEAFF | TGCGCCAGCAGCTCAGGACAGCCCGTGAACACTGAAGCTTTCTTT
TRBD1 | TRBJ1-2 | once | TRBV7-8 | CASSRDRRRFYTF | TGTGCCAGCAGCAGGGACAGGAGACGGTTCTACACCTTC
TRBD2 | TRBJ2-4 | NA | TRBV5-1 | CASSLLGTTVNIQYF | TGCGCCAGCAGCTTACTCGGGACTACCGTCAACATTCAGTACTTC
NA | TRBJ1-1 | NA | TRBV6-5 | CASSLNMNTEAFF | TGTGCCAGCAGCTTGAACATGAACACTGAAGCTTTCTTT
TRBD2 | TRBJ2-3 | many | TRBV6-4 | CASSGGSQTDTQYF | TGTGCCAGCAGTGGCGGGAGTCAGACAGATACGCAGTATTTT
NA | TRBJ1-2 | NA | TRBV12-2 | CASLRPRGCLYGYTF | TGTGCAAGTCTCCGTCCCAGGGGGTGCCTCTATGGCTACACCTTC
TRBD1 | TRBJ1-5 | NA | TRBV30 | CAWTVGGGQPQHF | TGTGCCTGGACGGTAGGGGGCGGTCAGCCCCAGCATTTT